Detailed here is one TCR beta chain. Its antigen remains unknown. The data belong to a study of OX40 agonist ivuxolimab in advanced cancers. General study findings and limits: Expanded peripheral T-cell antigen specificity went undetermined.

CDR3 length: 16 amino acids. In germline, CDR1 is SGHVS, CDR2 FQNEAQ. V lost 5 bases to trimming and J lost 4 bases; unmatched junction nucleotides: 10. The data were produced by immunoSEQ multiplex PCR, yet TCRdb's version contains in-frame clones alone and is incomplete. The sample holds 100,000 to 150,000 clones, 90% seen once. This TCR was sampled from an adult with an advanced solid tumor such as melanoma, head and neck, liver or kidney cancer. This chain joins TRBV7-8 and TRBJ1-2, with TRBD1 matching over 10 bases. The specimen was CD4+ or CD8+ T cells sorted from blood, collected in a trial of the OX40 agonist ivuxolimab. CDR3 residues: CASSQTGGPNFYGYTF. The CDR3 DNA is TGTGCCAGCAGCCAGACAGGGGGCCCTAACTTCTATGGCTACACCTTC.